Shown below are 5 T cell receptor beta chains from a single sample sequenced in a study of regulatory T cells in long-lasting Graves disease. Both iRepertoire HTBI primers and Arm-PCR of CDR3 regions were used to build the TCR beta libraries. Each CDR3 protein is one row after TCRdb ran MiXCR on the multiplex PCR reads. The data show roughly 380,000 distinct CDR3 sequences, about a sixth seen once. Time point noted: newly diagnosed GD, antithyroid drugs for less than 3 months. PBMCs were the source of the RNA used for TCR sequencing. The sample was also linked to a second study, of T cells in Graves' hyperthyroidism and ophthalmopathy.

The sample was peripheral blood mononuclear cells (PBMCs), taken at new diagnosis, from a patient treated with antithyroid drugs. The receptors were sampled from a man aged 35 to 55 with Graves disease.

In this sample, this clonotype turned up a few times. A much larger clone lies a single base off, so this may be a read error. The rearrangement links TRBV7-2 to TRBJ2-1; weak D call: TRBD2 (7 bases). CDR1 is SGHTA and CDR2 is FQGNSA in the germline V gene. The CDR3 is 15 amino acids. The V and J ends lost 5 bases and 6 bases respectively, with 17 bases between them. This CDR3 reads CASSPDSGGLNEQFF. The CDR3 DNA sequence: TGTGCCAGCAGCCCAGATTCGGGGGGCCTCAATGAGCAGTTCTTC.

With respect to this clonotype: Mismatch with germline at one junction end may stem from a read error. This chain links TRBV4-1 with TRBJ1-2; 7 bases are shared with TRBD1. The germline gives CDR1 MGHRA, CDR2 YSYEKL. The CDR3 sequence is 13 residues long. For the CDR3, the DNA is TGTGCCAACAGCCAAGACAGGGCCTATGGCTACACCTTC. Translated: CANSQDRAYGYTF.

This clonotype was seen repeatedly, ten times or more. The chain carries TRBV20-1 and TRBJ1-4, with D possibly TRBD1 on 6 matching bases. This CDR3 spans 16 amino acids. Germline CDR1 DFQATT, CDR2 SNEGSKA (reference sequence). The V and J ends lost 0 bases and 8 bases respectively, with 19 bases between them. The CDR3 here is CSARDKGSGGQEKLFF. The CDR3, as DNA: TGCAGTGCTAGAGATAAAGGGTCGGGGGGACAAGAAAAACTGTTTTTT.

As regards this clonotype: Given a much more abundant clone one base away, this may be a read error. The J gene is TRBJ2-2, the V gene TRBV7-2, with D tentatively TRBD2 (5 bases). The germline V gene has CDR1 SGHTA and CDR2 FQGNSA. This CDR3 is built from 15 residues. The CDR3 nucleotides read TGTGCCAGCAGCTTAGGAGGCTCCAACACCGGGGAGCTGTTATTT. This encodes CASSLGGSNTGELLF. The full variable domain, rest sourced from reference TRBV7-2 and TRBJ2-2, is GAGVSQSPSNKVTEKGKDVELRCDPISGHTALYWYRQSLGQGLEFLIYFQGNSAPDKSGLPSDRFSAERTGGSVSTLTIQRTQQEDSAVYLCASSLGGSNTGELLFGEGSRLTVL.

This clonotype was seen ten or more times. This chain joins TRBV2 and TRBJ2-1; tentative D call: TRBD1 (5 bases). Trimming left V 4 bases short and J 9 bases short, with 13 bases between. The CDR3 is made up of 13 amino acids. The germline V gene encodes CDR1 SNHLY and CDR2 FYNNEI. CDR3 sequence (DNA): TGTGCCAGCAGTGTTCCAGGGTTCGTTGAGCAGTTCTTC. Translated: CASSVPGFVEQFF.